These T cell receptor beta chains were read from a single sample in a study of CD8+ T cells in alopecia areata. Measured with immunoSEQ multiplex PCR; TCRdb has only the in-frame clones, and not every one. The sample lists 200,000 to 250,000 clones; around 66% were seen once. The specimen was CD4+ T cells sorted from blood, collected at week 4, from a patient treated with tofacitinib. Receptor source: a human donor with alopecia areata. CDR3s leave out the opening cysteine and the closing phenylalanine or tryptophan. The D gene is left open where the match is weak. Clone size is given for some rows only: seen once, a few or many times, or a class if the clone is expanded.

d_call j_call v_call clone_size cdr3_aa
TRBD1 TRBJ1-1 TRBV6-5 . ASSFNRGTEAF
. TRBJ2-7 TRBV30 . AWSMRYYEQY
. TRBJ1-2 TRBV29-1 . SVERGDNYGYT
. TRBJ2-3 TRBV4-2 . ASSQEGYPTDTQY
. TRBJ2-3 TRBV29-1 . SVGYTDTQY
TRBD1 TRBJ2-2 TRBV15 few ATSSRDRVSGELF
TRBD1 TRBJ2-7 TRBV5-1 . ASSPDRGRYEQY
. TRBJ1-5 TRBV7-2 . ASSLRGNQPQH
. TRBJ1-2 TRBV2 . ASSREEGVYGYT
. TRBJ2-5 TRBV6-5 . ASSYSRRRFAETQY
. TRBJ2-3 TRBV30 few AWSRGGSTDTQY
. TRBJ1-1 TRBV29-1 few SVGRSLNTEAF
TRBD2 TRBJ2-7 TRBV30 . AWSWAGVKTYEQY
. TRBJ1-5 TRBV30 . AWSARQYQPQH